A selection of T cell receptor beta chains follows, all from one sample in a study of control samples from healthy donors and cancer patients. Data came from immunoSEQ multiplex PCR; TCRdb stores just in-frame clones and leaves some out. The sample contains some 150,000 clones, about 90% of which appear only once. Sequenced sample: blood. The receptors come from a man younger than 40 in good health. Each CDR3 is given with its conserved first and last residue. D genes are given only for firm matches. Where a row states a size, it is once, few, many or the class of an expanded clone; other rows omit it.

d_gene	j_gene	abundance	len	v_gene	CDR3nt	CDR3aa
-	TRBJ2-3	-	15	TRBV5-1	TGCGCCAGCAGCTTGGGCGGGGGCTTTCCAGATACGCAGTATTTT	CASSLGGGFPDTQYF
-	TRBJ1-1	-	13	TRBV28	TGTGCCAGCAGTTTCGGGGGGGACACTGAAGCTTTCTTT	CASSFGGDTEAFF
-	TRBJ2-7	-	14	TRBV9	TGTGCCAGCAGCGTAGGGGGGAGGCCCTACGAGCAGTACTTC	CASSVGGRPYEQYF
TRBD1	TRBJ2-1	-	14	TRBV5-1	TGCGCCAGCAGCCTATCTCAGGGGGCGGGTGAGCAGTTCTTC	CASSLSQGAGEQFF
TRBD1	TRBJ1-5	-	14	TRBV28	TGTGCCAGCAGTTTAAGAGGGACAGGTCGGCCCCAGCATTTT	CASSLRGTGRPQHF
-	TRBJ2-2	-	14	TRBV7-3	TGTGCCAGCAGCCGCGAAGGAAGGGCCGGGGAGCTGTTTTTT	CASSREGRAGELFF
-	TRBJ2-7	-	15	TRBV28	TGTGCCAGCAGTTTCCAACCCGGCAACTCCTACGAGCAGTACTTC	CASSFQPGNSYEQYF
-	TRBJ1-1	-	13	TRBV6-5	TGTGCCAGCAAACGGACCGCGAACACTGAAGCTTTCTTT	CASKRTANTEAFF
-	TRBJ2-6	-	17	TRBV6-1	TGTGCCAGCAGTGAAGTCCTGGGAACGGCCGGGGCCAACGTCCTGACTTTC	CASSEVLGTAGANVLTF
TRBD1	TRBJ1-4	-	17	TRBV7-2	TGTGCCAGCAGCTTAGGGGCTCCGGGACAGGGGGGTGAAAAACTGTTTTTT	CASSLGAPGQGGEKLFF
TRBD1	TRBJ1-2	-	13	TRBV6-6	TGTGCCAGCCGGGAAAGGACAGGGGGAGGCTACACCTTC	CASRERTGGGYTF
TRBD1	TRBJ1-2	-	16	TRBV9	TGTGCCAGCAGCGCAGGGGGGACAGGGCGGGACTATGGCTACACCTTC	CASSAGGTGRDYGYTF
TRBD2	TRBJ2-1	-	17	TRBV14	TGTGCCAGCAGCCGATACACCGGGACTAGCGGGGGGTATGAGCAGTTCTTC	CASSRYTGTSGGYEQFF
-	TRBJ2-7	-	14	TRBV10-2	TGCGCCAGCGGACCGCCCGGGGTCCCCTACGAGCAGTACTTC	CASGPPGVPYEQYF
TRBD1	TRBJ1-2	-	15	TRBV27	TGTGCCAGCAGTCAGGGACAGGGGGCCGACTATGGCTACACCTTC	CASSQGQGADYGYTF
TRBD1	TRBJ1-2	few	13	TRBV5-1	TGCGCCAGCAGCTTGGCCGGGACAGATGGCTACACCTTC	CASSLAGTDGYTF
-	TRBJ2-3	-	14	TRBV19	TGTGCCAGTAGTATGGTCCTAGGGGCAGATACGCAGTATTTT	CASSMVLGADTQYF
-	TRBJ2-3	-	15	TRBV6-5	TGTGCCACTGGGTCCGGGCCCCGGGGCACAGATACGCAGTATTTT	CATGSGPRGTDTQYF
-	TRBJ2-2	once	18	TRBV23-1	TGCGCCAGCAGTCAACACCCGGGACGGAGTTTGAACACCGGGGAGCTGTTTTTT	CASSQHPGRSLNTGELFF
TRBD2	TRBJ2-2	-	16	TRBV7-2	TGTGCCAGCAGCCCCAGTCGAGCGGGGGTAAGGGGGGAGCTGTTTTTT	CASSPSRAGVRGELFF
-	TRBJ1-3	-	14	TRBV15	TGTGCCACCAGCAGACCGGGTCACGGAAACACCATATATTTT	CATSRPGHGNTIYF
-	TRBJ2-2	-	13	TRBV7-9	TGTGCCAGCAGCTTTGAAAACACCGGGGAGCTGTTTTTT	CASSFENTGELFF
-	TRBJ1-1	-	13	TRBV25-1	TGTGCCAGCAGTGGATCACTGGTGACTGAAGCTTTCTTT	CASSGSLVTEAFF
TRBD1	TRBJ2-7	once	15	TRBV4-1	TGCGCCAGCAGCCAACTGGACAGGGGGGCCTACGAGCAGTACTTC	CASSQLDRGAYEQYF
-	TRBJ1-1	-	14	TRBV21-1	TGTGCCGCCGGGACAGAAATAATGAACACTGAAGCTTTCTTT	CAAGTEIMNTEAFF
-	TRBJ1-3	-	11	TRBV11-2	TGTGCCAGCAGCCCTCGGGACACCATATATTTT	CASSPRDTIYF
-	TRBJ2-7	-	14	TRBV7-3	TGTGCCAGCATCTCACCGAACGTGGCCTACGAGCAGTACTTC	CASISPNVAYEQYF
TRBD2	TRBJ2-3	-	19	TRBV3-1/TRBV3-2	TGTGCCAGCAGCCAGGCCGGACTAGCGGGGGGCCATAGCACAGATACGCAGTATTTT	CASSQAGLAGGHSTDTQYF
TRBD1	TRBJ2-3	-	15	TRBV5-1	TGCGCCAGCAGCTTGAGACAGGGGGGCACAGATACGCAGTATTTT	CASSLRQGGTDTQYF
-	TRBJ1-5	-	15	TRBV19	TGTGCCAGTAGTATAGCGGCAGGGCTTAATCAGCCCCAGCATTTT	CASSIAAGLNQPQHF
-	TRBJ2-7	-	12	TRBV30	TGTGCCTGGAGTTTAGGTGGCTACGAGCAGTACTTC	CAWSLGGYEQYF
-	TRBJ1-2	-	14	TRBV19	TGTGCCAGTCGTCCGGATATCACTAACTATGGCTACACCTTC	CASRPDITNYGYTF
-	TRBJ2-3	-	14	TRBV9	TGTGCCAGCAGCGGGGGGCGTAACACAGATACGCAGTATTTT	CASSGGRNTDTQYF
TRBD2	TRBJ2-1	once	14	TRBV19	TGTGCCAGTATCGTCGGGGGGGGTGGCAATGAGCAGTTCTTC	CASIVGGGGNEQFF
TRBD2	TRBJ2-1	-	16	TRBV4-2	TGTGCCAGCAGCTCCACGGGACTAGCGGATTACAATGAGCAGTTCTTC	CASSSTGLADYNEQFF
TRBD1	TRBJ2-2	-	21	TRBV24-1	TGTGCCACCAGTGATCGATTTGCTCCTTCCTTGGGACAGGGGGCAACCGGGGAGCTGTTTTTT	CATSDRFAPSLGQGATGELFF
TRBD1	TRBJ1-6	-	15	TRBV6-5	TGTGCCAGCAGTTACCATGACAGGGCTGATTCACCCCTCCACTTT	CASSYHDRADSPLHF
-	TRBJ1-2	-	14	TRBV19	TGTGCCAGTAGTATTGATGCAGGGGTCTATGGCTACACCTTC	CASSIDAGVYGYTF
TRBD2	TRBJ2-1	-	13	TRBV19	TGTGCCAGCGCTAGCGGGGGGTACAATGAGCAGTTCTTC	CASASGGYNEQFF
-	TRBJ1-2	-	15	TRBV6-5	TGTGCCAGCAGTTCGCCGGACAGCTACACTTATGGCTACACCTTC	CASSSPDSYTYGYTF
-	TRBJ1-5	-	14	TRBV28	TGTGCCAGCACCCGGGGGAGGGGAGTACAGCCCCAGCATTTT	CASTRGRGVQPQHF
-	TRBJ2-3	-	15	TRBV28	TGTGCCAGCAGTCTACCCGGGACAAACGGAGATACGCAGTATTTT	CASSLPGTNGDTQYF
TRBD2	TRBJ2-2	-	15	TRBV5-1	TGCGCCAGCAGCTATACTAGCGGGGGCACCGGGGAGCTGTTTTTT	CASSYTSGGTGELFF
-	TRBJ2-1	-	15	TRBV9	TGTGCCAGCAGCGTAGGGGTTAGCTTCCACAATGAGCAGTTCTTC	CASSVGVSFHNEQFF
-	TRBJ1-1	-	13	TRBV10-1	TGCGCCAGCTCTGAAGGGCAGCACACTGAAGCTTTCTTT	CASSEGQHTEAFF
TRBD1	TRBJ1-2	-	16	TRBV6-6	TGTGCCAGCAGCCCGAGCAGGGACAGGGTCTTCTATGGCTACACCTTC	CASSPSRDRVFYGYTF
-	TRBJ1-3	once	14	TRBV10-3	TGTGCCATCAGCGACGCAGTCTCTGGAAACACCATATATTTT	CAISDAVSGNTIYF
-	TRBJ1-5	-	13	TRBV30	TGTGCCTGGAGTGTAGGGGGAACCCAGCCCCAGCATTTT	CAWSVGGTQPQHF
TRBD2	TRBJ2-1	-	15	TRBV6-4	TGTGCCAGCAGTGACGCTAGCGGGGGGGCCAATGAGCAGTTCTTC	CASSDASGGANEQFF
-	TRBJ2-1	once	12	TRBV12-5	TGTGCTAGTGGTTTTGGGCAGTCCAAGCAGTTCTTC	CASGFGQSKQFF
-	TRBJ2-1	-	17	TRBV3-1/TRBV3-2	TGTGCCAGCAGCCATCCTTATCGGGAGCGAGGTTACAATGAGCAGTTCTTC	CASSHPYRERGYNEQFF
-	TRBJ2-1	-	14	TRBV14	TGTGCCAGCAGCCAAGATCAGGGGTACGATGAGCAGTTCTTC	CASSQDQGYDEQFF
-	TRBJ1-1	-	13	TRBV18	TGTGCCAGCTCACCAGAGCAGAACACTGAAGCTTTCTTT	CASSPEQNTEAFF
-	TRBJ1-1	-	13	TRBV6-1	TGTGCCAGCAGTGATCGGTGGAACACTGAAGCTTTCTTT	CASSDRWNTEAFF
TRBD1	TRBJ1-1	-	13	TRBV5-1	TGCGCCAGCAGCCGGGACAGCACCACTGAAGCTTTCTTT	CASSRDSTTEAFF
TRBD1	TRBJ1-2	-	18	TRBV30	TGTGCCTGGAGTTCGCCCGTCCCGGGACAGGGAGTCATATATGGCTACACCTTC	CAWSSPVPGQGVIYGYTF
-	TRBJ2-2	-	14	TRBV9	TGTGCCAGCAGCAGGGGACCAAACACCGGGGAGCTGTTTTTT	CASSRGPNTGELFF
TRBD2	TRBJ2-3	-	14	TRBV7-3	TGTGCCAGCAGCGCTAGCGGGGGGTTAGATACGCAGTATTTT	CASSASGGLDTQYF